A single sample gave rise to the 9 T cell receptor beta chains below, sequenced in a study of Ad26.COV2.S vaccination and SARS-CoV-2 variants (dated by TCRdb to the early 2020s). This sample's treatment or condition label indicates: 15 to 20 received Ad26.COV2.S at low or high dose, single or two shots; several received placebo; per-sample allocation not given. Repertoires of vaccine and placebo recipients were sequenced from samples collected on day 63 after the first injection. Library preparation employed the immunoSEQ multiplex PCR assay. TCRdb holds this immuneACCESS table with in-frame rearrangements only. Some clones are missing; in checked studies, unresolved V genes explain under half, and the rest has no known cause. The sample table records 350,000 to 500,000 clones; approximately 89% of these occur just once. 2.5% to 3% of the sample belongs to the ten largest clones. This sample comprised peripheral blood, obtained in a trial of Ad26.COV2.S vaccine versus placebo. The source of these receptors is a person aged 18-60 years who received the Ad26.COV2.S COVID-19 vaccine or a placebo.

The genes are TRBV10-3 and TRBJ1-1; D remains unclear. Germline CDR1 and CDR2: ENHRY and SYGVKD. The CDR3 is made up of 11 amino acids. Trimming left V 3 bases short and J 4 bases short, with 3 bases between. CDR3 sequence (DNA): TGTGCCATCAGTGAAGTCACTGAAGCTTTCTTT. Its translation is CAISEVTEAFF.

This clone was seen once. V gene TRBV11-2 combines with J gene TRBJ2-3; tentatively, D is TRBD2 (6 bases). Trimming removed 3 bases at V and 9 bases at J, with 10 bases between. The germline V gene encodes CDR1 SGHAT and CDR2 FQNNGV. There are 12 residues in the CDR3. In DNA, the CDR3 is TGTGCCAGCAGCTTCAGTGGGGGGACGCAGTATTTT. It yields the protein CASSFSGGTQYF.

The rearrangement links TRBV27 to TRBJ2-7; 7 nucleotides match TRBD1. The CDR3 runs 14 residues. CDR1 and CDR2 from the germline V gene are MNHEY and SMNVEV (reference sequence). J gave up 7 bases and V 6 bases, and 12 bases lay outside the gene matches. Here the CDR3 reads CASSLGPGGFEQYF. In nucleotides, the CDR3 is TGTGCCAGCAGCTTGGGCCCAGGGGGATTTGAGCAGTACTTC.

This clone appeared a single time. The J gene is TRBJ1-4, the V gene TRBV4-1; TRBD1 is a possible D gene (5 bases). The germline gives CDR1 MGHRA, CDR2 YSYEKL. CDR3 length equals 15 residues. V lost 4 bases and J lost 7, with 16 bases in between. The DNA of the CDR3 is TGCGCCAGCAGCCTACTAGCCGGGAGGGGTGAAAAACTGTTTTTT. It yields the protein CASSLLAGRGEKLFF.

This chain uses TRBV5-4 with TRBJ1-4; 10 positions agree with TRBD1. V lost 4 bases, J lost 3 bases, and 9 bases stayed unmatched. CDR1 is SGHNT and CDR2 is YYREEE in the germline V gene (reference sequence). The CDR3 has 17 residues. The CDR3 sequence: CASSARDRGPSNEKLFF. CDR3 in DNA: TGTGCCAGCAGCGCCCGGGACAGGGGCCCGTCTAATGAAAAACTGTTTTTT. The whole variable domain, remainder taken from reference TRBV5-4 and TRBJ1-4, is ETGVTQSPTHLIKTRGQQVTLRCSSQSGHNTVSWYQQALGQGPQFIFQYYREEENGRGNFPPRFSGLQFPNYSSELNVNALELDDSALYLCASSARDRGPSNEKLFFGSGTQLSVL.

This sequence joins TRBV27 and TRBJ1-1; D is unclear. V was cut by 1 base and J by 0 bases, with 6 bases left in between. Germline-derived CDR1 and CDR2 are MNHEY and SMNVEV (reference sequence). This CDR3 has 14 residues. The CDR3 coding sequence is TGTGCCAGCAGTTTATACCGTATGAACACTGAAGCTTTCTTT. It translates to CASSLYRMNTEAFF.

V is TRBV11-1 and J is TRBJ2-7; D call uncertain. Trimming left V 1 base short and J 7 bases short, with 14 bases between. This CDR3 has 14 residues. Germline CDR1 is SGHAT and CDR2 is FQDESV (reference sequence). The CDR3 sequence: CASSLDAGRWEQYV. The CDR3 bases are TGTGCCAGCAGCTTAGATGCAGGCCGGTGGGAGCAGTACGTC.

The genes are TRBV6-4 and TRBJ2-7; D unresolved. The germline gives CDR1 MRHNA, CDR2 SNTAGT. This CDR3 region has 11 residues. V lost 2 bases to trimming and J lost 3 bases, with 2 bases between them. CDR3 coding DNA: TGTGCCAGCAGTGACCTCTACGAGCAGTACGTC. This encodes CASSDLYEQYV.

The chain couples TRBV4-3 to TRBJ1-5; D is ambiguous. CDR1 is LGHNA and CDR2 is YSLEER in the germline V gene. The V end lost 0 bases, the J end lost 6 bases, and 6 bases lay between the germline ends. CDR3 size: 13 residues. DNA of the CDR3: TGCGCCAGCAGCCAAGATCCCCCTCAGCCCCAGCATTTT. Its translation: CASSQDPPQPQHF.